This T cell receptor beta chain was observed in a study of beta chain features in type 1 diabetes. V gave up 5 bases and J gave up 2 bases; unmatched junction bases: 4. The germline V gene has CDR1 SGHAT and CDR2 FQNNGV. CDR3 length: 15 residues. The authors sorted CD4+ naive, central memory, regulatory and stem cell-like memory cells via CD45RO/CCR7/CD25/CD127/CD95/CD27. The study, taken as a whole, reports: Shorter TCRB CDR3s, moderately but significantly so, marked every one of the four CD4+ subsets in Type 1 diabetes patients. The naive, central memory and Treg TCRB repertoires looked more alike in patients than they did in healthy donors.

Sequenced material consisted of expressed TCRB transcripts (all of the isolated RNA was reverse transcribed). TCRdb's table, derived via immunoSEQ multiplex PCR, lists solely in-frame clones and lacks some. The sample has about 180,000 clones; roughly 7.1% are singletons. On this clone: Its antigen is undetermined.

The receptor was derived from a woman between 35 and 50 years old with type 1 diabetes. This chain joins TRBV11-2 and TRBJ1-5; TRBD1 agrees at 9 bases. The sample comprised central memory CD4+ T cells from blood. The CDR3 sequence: CASSTDRGGNQPQHF. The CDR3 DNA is TGTGCCAGCAGCACGGACAGGGGAGGCAATCAGCCCCAGCATTTT.